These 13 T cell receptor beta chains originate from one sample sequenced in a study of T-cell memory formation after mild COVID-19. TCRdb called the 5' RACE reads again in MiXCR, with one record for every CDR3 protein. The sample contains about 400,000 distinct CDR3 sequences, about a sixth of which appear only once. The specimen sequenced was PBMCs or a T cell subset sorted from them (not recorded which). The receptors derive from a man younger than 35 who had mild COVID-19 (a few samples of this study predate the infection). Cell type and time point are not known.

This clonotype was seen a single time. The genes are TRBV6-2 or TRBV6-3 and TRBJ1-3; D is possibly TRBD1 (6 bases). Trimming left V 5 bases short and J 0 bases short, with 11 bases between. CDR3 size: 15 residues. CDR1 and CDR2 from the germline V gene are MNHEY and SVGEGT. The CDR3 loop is CASSPDSRSGNTIYF. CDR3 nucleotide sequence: TGTGCCAGCAGTCCGGACAGTCGCTCTGGAAACACCATATATTTT.

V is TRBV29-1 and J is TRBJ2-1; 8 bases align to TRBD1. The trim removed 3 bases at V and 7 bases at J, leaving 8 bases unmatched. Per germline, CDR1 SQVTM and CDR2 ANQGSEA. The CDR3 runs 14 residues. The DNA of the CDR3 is TGCAGCGTTGATGGGGGACAGGCTACGAATGAGCAGTTCTTC. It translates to CSVDGGQATNEQFF.

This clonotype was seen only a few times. CDR3: CASSLGQGRVNEQFF. The CDR3 DNA is TGTGCCAGCAGCTTAGGTCAGGGCAGGGTCAATGAGCAGTTCTTC. The chain has TRBV7-8 and TRBJ2-1; D perhaps matches TRBD1 (5 bases). V was trimmed by 1 base and J by 6 bases, leaving 13 bases between them. Germline loops: CDR1 SGHVS, CDR2 FQNEAQ. The CDR3 sequence is 15 residues long.

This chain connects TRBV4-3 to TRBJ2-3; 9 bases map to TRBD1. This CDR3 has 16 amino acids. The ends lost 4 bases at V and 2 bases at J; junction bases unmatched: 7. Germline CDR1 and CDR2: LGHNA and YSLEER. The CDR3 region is CASSLRDRADTDTQYF. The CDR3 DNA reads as TGCGCCAGCAGCCTCCGGGACAGGGCCGACACAGATACGCAGTATTTT.

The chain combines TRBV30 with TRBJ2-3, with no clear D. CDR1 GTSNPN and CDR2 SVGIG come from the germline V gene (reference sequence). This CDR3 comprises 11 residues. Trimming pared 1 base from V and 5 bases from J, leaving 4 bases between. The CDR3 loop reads CAWSARDTQYF. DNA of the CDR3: TGTGCCTGGAGTGCCCGAGATACGCAGTATTTT.

The CDR3, as DNA: TGTGCCAGCAGTTCCGAGCCGGGACAGGGTTCTCACGGGGAGCTGTTTTTT. Encoded protein: CASSSEPGQGSHGELFF. The chain couples TRBV12-3 or TRBV12-4 to TRBJ2-2; 9 nucleotides line up with TRBD1. The CDR3 has 17 residues. V was pared by 4 bases and J by 7 bases, with 13 bases of the junction left unmatched.

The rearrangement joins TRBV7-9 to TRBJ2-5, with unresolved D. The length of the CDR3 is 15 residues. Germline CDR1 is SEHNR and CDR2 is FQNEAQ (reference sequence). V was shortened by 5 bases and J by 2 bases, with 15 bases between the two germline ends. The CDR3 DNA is TGTGCCAGCAGCCCAGGTTCAGCTATTCAAGAGACCCAGTACTTC. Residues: CASSPGSAIQETQYF.

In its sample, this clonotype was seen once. The DNA for the CDR3 is TGCGCCAGCAGCTCAATCTTTACAGTGTATGGCTACACCTTC. It yields the protein CASSSIFTVYGYTF. The rearrangement uses TRBV5-1 and TRBJ1-2; D is uncertain. Trimming took 3 bases from V and 5 from J, leaving 14 bases between them. This CDR3 has 14 amino acids. Germline CDR1 SGHRS, CDR2 YFSETQ.

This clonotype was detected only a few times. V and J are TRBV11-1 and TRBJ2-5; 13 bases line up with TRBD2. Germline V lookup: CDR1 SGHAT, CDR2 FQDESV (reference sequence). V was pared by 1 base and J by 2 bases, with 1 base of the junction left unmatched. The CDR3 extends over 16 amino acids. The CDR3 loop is CASSLGGLAGQETQYF. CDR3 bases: TGTGCCAGCAGCTTAGGGGGACTAGCGGGACAAGAGACCCAGTACTTC.

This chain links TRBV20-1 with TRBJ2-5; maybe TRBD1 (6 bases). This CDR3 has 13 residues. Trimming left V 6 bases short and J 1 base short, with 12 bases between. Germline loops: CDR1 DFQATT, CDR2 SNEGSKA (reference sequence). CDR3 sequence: CSAPGTSQETQYF. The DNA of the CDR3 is TGCAGTGCCCCCGGGACAAGCCAAGAGACCCAGTACTTC.

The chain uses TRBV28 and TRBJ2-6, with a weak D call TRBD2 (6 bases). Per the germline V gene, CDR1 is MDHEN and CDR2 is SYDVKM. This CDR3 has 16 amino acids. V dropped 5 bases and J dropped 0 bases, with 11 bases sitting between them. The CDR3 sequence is CASSPGGVSGANVLTF. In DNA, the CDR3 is TGTGCCAGCAGTCCCGGGGGAGTCTCTGGGGCCAACGTCCTGACTTTC.

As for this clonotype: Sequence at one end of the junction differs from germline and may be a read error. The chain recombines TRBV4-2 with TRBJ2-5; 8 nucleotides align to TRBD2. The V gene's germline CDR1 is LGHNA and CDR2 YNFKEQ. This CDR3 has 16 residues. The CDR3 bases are TGTGCCAGCAGCCAAGCTGGCGGGGGGCTAGTCGAGACCAAGTACTTC. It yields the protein CASSQAGGGLVETKYF.

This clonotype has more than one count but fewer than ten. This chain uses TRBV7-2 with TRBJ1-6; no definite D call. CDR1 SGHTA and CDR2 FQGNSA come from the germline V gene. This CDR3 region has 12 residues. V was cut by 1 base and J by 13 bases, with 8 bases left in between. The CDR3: CASSLVVQPLHF. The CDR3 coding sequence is TGTGCCAGCAGCTTAGTGGTTCAGCCCCTCCACTTT. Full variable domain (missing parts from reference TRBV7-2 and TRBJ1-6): GAGVSQSPSNKVTEKGKDVELRCDPISGHTALYWYRQSLGQGLEFLIYFQGNSAPDKSGLPSDRFSAERTGGSVSTLTIQRTQQEDSAVYLCASSLVVQPLHFGNGTRLTVT.